Following are 5 T cell receptor beta chains from one sample sequenced in a study of shared clonotypes between healthy human individuals. Generated by immunoSEQ multiplex PCR, the TCRdb table keeps only in-frame clones and is missing some. This sample has about 2 million clones, with less than 95% found just once. The naive CD8 population came from CD45RO-negative cells selected for CCR7, without terminally differentiated effector memory CD45RA+ cells. The sequenced sample was naive CD8+ T cells sorted from blood. These receptors all stem from a man aged 18 to 29 in good health.

This clone was seen only once. The sample has other DNA sequences that encode this CDR3 too. The chain uses TRBV2 and TRBJ2-7, with D unclear. Looked up from germline, CDR1 is SNHLY and CDR2 is FYNNEI. This CDR3 is 13 amino acids long. V lost 9 bases and J lost 3, with 15 bases in between. The CDR3 DNA reads TGTGCCAGTTCGGTTGGGTTGGGCTACGAGCAGTACTTC. Translating it yields CASSVGLGYEQYF.

Worth noting for this clone: Other DNA sequences in the sample encode the same CDR3. The V gene is TRBV27, the J gene TRBJ2-7; no firm D call. Deletions cut 5 bases from V and 0 bases from J, with 11 bases between. CDR3 length: 14 residues. Germline CDR1 reads MNHEY; CDR2 reads SMNVEV (reference sequence). The CDR3 DNA sequence: TGTGCCAGCAGTCTCTACGACTCCTCCTACGAGCAGTACTTC. Amino acid sequence: CASSLYDSSYEQYF.

In its sample, this clone was seen once. V gene TRBV2 combines with J gene TRBJ2-7, with 9 bases fitting TRBD1. CDR1 and CDR2 (germline): SNHLY, FYNNEI. CDR3 length: 14 residues. V lost 5 bases, J lost 2 bases, and 4 bases stayed unmatched. Here the CDR3 reads CASSLQGATYEQYF. The CDR3, as DNA: TGTGCCAGCAGTCTACAGGGGGCAACCTACGAGCAGTACTTC.

This rearrangement joins TRBV5-6 to TRBJ2-5, with 8 nucleotides matching TRBD2. With V trimmed by 0 bases and J by 1 base, 8 bases remained unmatched. CDR3 size: 17 residues. CDR1 is SGHDT, CDR2 YYEEEE, per germline. This CDR3 reads CASSLETSGGLQETQYF. The CDR3 DNA reads TGTGCCAGCAGCTTGGAGACAAGCGGGGGCCTCCAAGAGACCCAGTACTTC.

The CDR3 coding sequence is TGTGCCAGCAGTGGGAGTCAACTAGCTGAAGCTTTCTTT. Its protein product is CASSGSQLAEAFF. The chain couples TRBV6-5 to TRBJ1-1, with no clear D. The CDR3 sequence is 13 residues long. The germline gives CDR1 MNHEY, CDR2 SVGAGI. Trimming removed 5 bases from V and 6 bases from J, with 13 bases in between.